This paragraph covers one TCR beta chain sequence. The germline gives CDR1 MNHNY, CDR2 SVGAGI (reference sequence). This CDR3 contains 16 residues. Trimming at V came to 3 bases and at J to 5 bases, leaving 10 bases not matched to a gene. The data are from a study of PD-L1 blockade in urothelial cancer. Profiled with immunoSEQ multiplex PCR; TCRdb holds only in-frame clones, not every one. Among tens of thousands of clones listed, approximately 82% were seen once. The sample here was PBMCs, taken around atezolizumab (anti-PD-L1) treatment. The chain joins TRBV6-6 to TRBJ2-1, with 7 positions matching TRBD2. The sequence was obtained from a man aged 65-85 years with urothelial cancer. CDR3 DNA: TGTGCCAGCAGTTATAGGGCAGCGGGAATCCACAATGAGCAGTTCTTC. Translated, it gives CASSYRAAGIHNEQFF.